Below are 9 T cell receptor beta chains sequenced from a single sample in a study of OX40 agonist ivuxolimab in advanced cancers. The protocol was immunoSEQ multiplex PCR, while the TCRdb copy is restricted to in-frame clones and leaves out a portion. Of just over 15,000 clones listed, roughly 60% are singletons. The specimen comprised CD4+ or CD8+ T cells sorted from blood, sampled in a trial of the OX40 agonist ivuxolimab. These receptors were obtained from an adult with an advanced solid tumor such as melanoma, head and neck, liver or kidney cancer.

By share of the sample, this clone is medium-sized. The chain couples TRBV7-8 to TRBJ2-5, with a weak D call TRBD2 (6 bases). Per germline, CDR1 SGHVS and CDR2 FQNEAQ. The CDR3 is 15 amino acids. The V and J ends lost 1 base and 5 bases respectively, with 14 bases between them. This chain's CDR3 is CASSLVGGMGETQYF. CDR3 coding DNA: TGTGCCAGCAGCTTAGTAGGCGGGATGGGGGAGACCCAGTACTTC.

The CDR3 here is CASSSAGGSNEQFF. CDR3 sequence (DNA): TGCGCCAGCAGCTCTGCGGGGGGGTCCAATGAGCAGTTCTTC. The chain employs TRBV5-1 and TRBJ2-1; TRBD2 matches at 9 bases. Germline values: CDR1 SGHRS, CDR2 YFSETQ. This CDR3 is built from 14 residues. The junction had 4 bases not matched to a gene; V was cut back by 3 bases and J by 6 bases.

This chain connects TRBV11-2 to TRBJ2-3, with D perhaps matching TRBD1 or TRBD2 (5 bases each). The CDR3 runs 16 residues. Trimming pared 4 bases from V and 3 bases from J, leaving 17 bases between. The germline CDR1 and CDR2 sequences are SGHAT and FQNNGV. DNA for the CDR3: TGTGCCAGCAGCTCATTAGGGGCGGGCCGTACAGATACGCAGTATTTT. It encodes CASSSLGAGRTDTQYF.

The CDR3 DNA is TGTGCCAGCAGCTTGTTCCTCGAGCAGTACTTC. It translates to CASSLFLEQYF. V is TRBV11-2 and J is TRBJ2-7; D not certain. V gave up 3 bases and J gave up 6 bases, with 6 bases separating them. The CDR3 contains 11 residues. Germline V CDR1 and CDR2: SGHAT, FQNNGV.

This chain links TRBV10-3 with TRBJ2-3; D ambiguous. V was shortened by 2 bases and J by 0 bases, with 9 bases between the two germline ends. Germline V gene data show CDR1 as ENHRY and CDR2 as SYGVKD. There are 15 residues in the CDR3. The CDR3 DNA reads as TGTGCCATCAGTGAGGGGGTCATAAGCACAGATACGCAGTATTTT. This gives the protein CAISEGVISTDTQYF.

The CDR3 region is CASSYGQNNEQFF. The CDR3 bases are TGTGCCAGCAGCTACGGACAGAACAATGAGCAGTTCTTC. The rearrangement joins TRBV7-9 to TRBJ2-1, with TRBD1 as a possible D gene (6 bases). Per the germline V gene, CDR1 is SEHNR and CDR2 is FQNEAQ (reference sequence). Between the trimmed V and J ends, which lost 4 bases and 5 bases, there was a span of 9 bases. CDR3 length: 13 residues.

CDR3 bases: TGTGCCAGCAGCTTAATTGGGGGAGGCAACGGGGAGCTGTTTTTT. Translating it yields CASSLIGGGNGELFF. V and J are TRBV7-3 and TRBJ2-2, with D perhaps matching TRBD2 (6 bases). CDR3 length: 15 amino acids. In germline, CDR1 is SGHTA, CDR2 FQGTGA. The ends were cut back, 1 base at V and 7 bases at J, with 13 bases in the middle.

The V gene is TRBV5-4, the J gene TRBJ2-5; TRBD1 matches 7 bases. J lost 6 bases, V lost 1 base, and 6 bases had no gene match. Germline V gene data show CDR1 as SGHNT and CDR2 as YYREEE (reference sequence). The CDR3 has 14 amino acids. In DNA form, the CDR3 reads TGTGCCAGCAGCTTGATAACAGGGGTGAAGACCCAGTACTTC. This encodes CASSLITGVKTQYF.

By share, this clone counts as medium-sized. The CDR3 here is CASSVGGAAQETQYF. Written as DNA, the CDR3 is TGTGCCAGCAGCGTGGGGGGGGCAGCCCAAGAGACCCAGTACTTC. This chain connects TRBV9 to TRBJ2-5, with D maybe TRBD2 (7 bases). Trimming removed 2 bases at V and 1 base at J, with 12 bases between. This CDR3 has 15 residues. CDR1 is SGDLS and CDR2 is YYNGEE in the germline V gene.